This entry features one T cell receptor (beta chain) sequence. As yet, its antigen is unknown. V dropped 6 bases and J dropped 0; count of bases not matched to a gene: 7. The CDR3 has 16 residues. CDR1 is SQVTM, CDR2 ANQGSEA, per germline. These data come from a study of cytomegalovirus exposure and HLA in healthy donors. General study findings and limits: There were about 160 TCR beta chains listed as cytomegalovirus-associated.

Vbeta (60) and Jbeta (13) primers were used in the PCR. Method: immunoSEQ multiplex PCR; TCRdb's copy keeps in-frame clones and lacks some. The sample gives around 140,000 clones, about 80% of which show up once; less than 2% is in the top ten. This sequence joins TRBV29-1 and TRBJ2-3; 12 bases are shared with TRBD1. This clonotype originated in a man aged 40-49 years in good health and CMV-seronegative. The sequenced sample consisted of PBMCs. The CDR3 DNA reads TGCAGCGTAAAGGGGACAGGGGGCATTAGCACAGATACGCAGTATTTT. This codes for CSVKGTGGISTDTQYF.